These T cell receptor beta chains were read from a single sample in a study of CD8 T cells in ankylosing spondylitis. TCRdb re-derived calls from the 5' RACE reads in MiXCR, one entry per CDR3 protein. Altogether around 130,000 distinct CDR3 sequences are present, 15% to 20% being singletons, with the ten largest covering 25% to 40%. Sequenced sample: blood, either unsorted or a sorted T cell fraction (not recorded which). The receptors originated from a male donor with ankylosing spondylitis. Both conserved end residues are part of each CDR3. D genes are given only for firm matches. Expanded clones are given a class, and other clones once, few, many or no size at all.

. TRBJ2-2 few TRBV7-9 CASSRGTAGELFF TGTGCCAGCAGCCGCGGGACAGCCGGGGAGCTGTTTTTT
TRBD1 TRBJ1-5 . TRBV2 CASSEEAGQGPNQPQHF TGTGCCAGCAGTGAAGAAGCGGGACAGGGGCCCAATCAGCCCCAGCATTTT
. TRBJ1-1 . TRBV27 CDSSLSRQMNTEAFF TGTGACAGCAGTTTGTCTAGACAAATGAACACTGAAGCTTTCTTT
. TRBJ2-7 . TRBV29-1 CSVFLRSSYEQYF TGCAGCGTTTTTTTACGGAGCTCCTACGAGCAGTACTTC
TRBD2 TRBJ2-7 . TRBV9 CASSVSSSGTYEQYF TGTGCCAGCAGCGTTTCTTCTAGCGGGACCTACGAGCAGTACTTC
TRBD1 TRBJ1-5 few TRBV25-1 CASSEGQLGNQPQHF TGTGCCAGCAGTGAGGGACAGCTCGGAAATCAGCCCCAGCATTTT
. TRBJ2-7 . TRBV5-1 CASSLVADFSYEQYF TGCGCCAGCAGCTTGGTGGCAGACTTCTCCTACGAGCAGTACTTC
. TRBJ2-1 many TRBV3-1 CASSQEGAAGDDNEQFF TGTGCCAGCAGCCAAGAAGGAGCGGCAGGCGACGACAATGAGCAGTTCTTC
. TRBJ2-5 . TRBV7-9 CASSSSGQDGLTQYF TGTGCCAGCAGCTCCTCGGGGCAGGATGGGCTGACCCAGTACTTC
TRBD2 TRBJ2-3 few TRBV6-2/TRBV6-3 CASSYSEREVDADTQYF TGTGCCAGCAGTTACTCCGAGCGGGAGGTTGACGCAGATACGCAGTATTTT
TRBD2 TRBJ2-1 . TRBV3-1 CASSHDRSPSGSWYEQFF TGTGCCAGCAGTCACGACAGGTCCCCTAGCGGGAGCTGGTATGAGCAGTTCTTC
. TRBJ1-4 . TRBV7-7 CASSLGLYEKLFF TGTGCCAGCAGCCTGGGACTGTATGAAAAACTGTTTTTT
TRBD1 TRBJ1-1 many TRBV4-1 CASSQWPGQGSEAFF TGCGCCAGCAGCCAATGGCCGGGACAGGGGTCTGAAGCTTTCTTT
. TRBJ2-5 few TRBV28 CASYPRQETQYF TGTGCCAGCTACCCCCGACAAGAGACCCAGTACTTC
. TRBJ2-1 few TRBV7-3 CASSLPDYNEQFF TGTGCCAGCAGCTTACCGGACTACAATGAGCAGTTCTTC
. TRBJ2-1 many TRBV5-6 CASSFRELPYNEQFF TGTGCCAGCAGCTTCCGCGAACTCCCCTACAATGAGCAGTTCTTC
. TRBJ2-7 . TRBV5-8 CASSLLAGGSYEQYF TGTGCCAGCAGCTTGCTGGCAGGGGGGTCCTACGAGCAGTACTTC
. TRBJ1-5 . TRBV15 CATSRVRENQPQHF TGTGCCACCAGCAGAGTAAGAGAAAATCAGCCCCAGCATTTT
TRBD1 TRBJ1-3 . TRBV9 CASSVDRGGRNTIYF TGTGCCAGCAGCGTAGACAGGGGCGGGCGAAACACCATATATTTT
. TRBJ2-3 many TRBV4-1 CASSQVRSTQYF TGCGCCAGCAGCCAAGTTCGGAGTACGCAGTATTTT
. TRBJ1-5 few TRBV20-1 CSARDQRRLGQPQHF TGCAGTGCTAGAGATCAAAGACGTTTAGGTCAGCCCCAGCATTTT
. TRBJ2-5 . TRBV12-5 CASGPETQYF TGTGCTAGTGGACCCGAGACCCAGTACTTC
. TRBJ2-7 . TRBV30 CAWSEGAASYEQYF TGTGCCTGGAGTGAAGGGGCAGCCTCCTACGAGCAGTACTTC
TRBD1 TRBJ2-1 few TRBV4-1 CASSQGPGQGLGSYNEQFF TGCGCCAGCAGCCAAGGGCCGGGACAGGGCTTGGGCTCCTACAATGAGCAGTTCTTC
. TRBJ1-4 many TRBV29-1 CSVSGAGNNEKLFF TGCAGCGTCTCGGGGGCCGGGAATAATGAAAAACTGTTTTTT
. TRBJ2-1 once TRBV5-1 CASSSGREWPNEQFF TGCGCCAGCAGCTCGGGCAGGGAATGGCCCAATGAGCAGTTCTTC
TRBD2 TRBJ2-7 few TRBV12-3/TRBV12-4 CASSLPGGSGEQYF TGTGCCAGCAGTTTACCTGGCGGGAGTGGAGAGCAGTACTTC
. TRBJ2-7 . TRBV20-1 CSAGPLQGPYFYEQYF TGCAGTGCTGGCCCGTTGCAAGGGCCCTACTTCTACGAGCAGTACTTC
. TRBJ2-1 few TRBV7-7 CASSPFYPGHRYNEQFF TGTGCTAGCAGCCCGTTTTACCCTGGACATAGGTACAATGAGCAGTTCTTC
. TRBJ2-2 few TRBV27 CASRIVHSNTGELFF TGTGCCAGCAGAATCGTACACTCGAACACCGGGGAGCTGTTTTTT
TRBD2 TRBJ2-1 few TRBV9 CASSVSGAQYNEQFF TGTGCCAGCAGCGTAAGCGGGGCCCAATACAATGAGCAGTTCTTC
. TRBJ1-5 few TRBV28 CASSFVLDYSNQPQHF TGTGCCAGCAGTTTTGTTTTGGATTATAGCAATCAGCCCCAGCATTTT
. TRBJ2-5 . TRBV11-2 CASSISISYQETQYF TGTGCCAGCAGCATATCCATCAGCTACCAAGAGACCCAGTACTTC
. TRBJ1-1 . TRBV12-3/TRBV12-4 CASSAYQGLAFF TGTGCCAGCAGTGCCTATCAAGGATTAGCTTTCTTT
. TRBJ2-7 . TRBV2 CASSEGGLARPGEQYF TGTGCCAGCAGTGAAGGAGGGCTAGCCCGTCCAGGCGAGCAGTACTTC
. TRBJ2-5 few TRBV4-2 CASSQIPDHETQYF TGTGCCAGCAGCCAAATACCCGACCACGAGACCCAGTACTTC
TRBD2 TRBJ2-7 few TRBV28 CASSLWLTSGYEQYF TGTGCCAGCAGTTTATGGTTGACTAGCGGGTACGAGCAGTACTTC
. TRBJ2-1 . TRBV9 CASSEHKSSYNEQFF TGTGCCAGCAGCGAACACAAGAGCTCCTACAATGAGCAGTTCTTC
. TRBJ2-1 few TRBV7-9 CASTWPGSGNEQFF TGTGCCAGCACCTGGCCTGGGTCGGGTAATGAGCAGTTCTTC
. TRBJ2-3 many TRBV5-1 CASSPTRSAGDTQYF TGCGCCAGCAGCCCGACCCGCTCGGCGGGTGATACGCAGTATTTT
TRBD2 TRBJ2-2 few TRBV4-1 CASSQRLAGADGELFF TGCGCCAGCAGCCAACGCCTAGCGGGAGCGGACGGGGAGCTGTTTTTT
TRBD2 TRBJ2-5 . TRBV11-2 CASSSTSGIQETQYF TGTGCCAGCAGCTCGACTAGCGGGATCCAAGAGACCCAGTACTTC